This T cell receptor (beta chain) was observed in a study of cytomegalovirus exposure and HLA in healthy donors. This clone has only a few counts. Its antigen is not identified. Amplification used 60 Vbeta primers and 13 Jbeta primers. Some clones are missing from TCRdb's copy, which holds only in-frame ones; the method was immunoSEQ multiplex PCR. The sample has approximately 200,000 clones; 65% to 85% are singletons. Among the donors, all were healthy bone marrow donors. Germline CDR1 is MGHRA and CDR2 is YSYEKL. The V gene end was trimmed by 10 bases and the J gene end by 7 bases; junction bases not matched to a gene: 12. The CDR3 is 13 amino acids. Findings of the study overall: When presence/absence was analysed, sequencing depth was taken to be roughly uniform across donors. At a 0.05 false discovery rate, a later analysis found some 18,000 TCR beta sequences to be associated with HLA alleles.

This TCR was recovered from a woman in her twenties or thirties in good health and CMV-seropositive. The sample was PBMCs. The chain couples TRBV4-1 to TRBJ1-2; 7 bases are shared with TRBD1. CDR3 sequence (DNA): TGCGCCACAATGGCGTACACAGGGGCTGGCTACACCTTC. This codes for CATMAYTGAGYTF.